The rows below give T cell receptor beta chains drawn from one sample of a study of cytomegalovirus exposure and HLA in healthy donors. Profiling relied on immunoSEQ multiplex PCR, and the TCRdb table lists in-frame clones only, not all of them. The sample has some 90,000 clones; 60% to 85% are singletons. The sample was PBMCs. The origin of the receptors is a man between 25 and 39 years old in good health and CMV-seropositive. The CDR3 runs from the conserved cysteine through the conserved F or W. The order of the fields is clone size, V gene, J gene, D gene, CDR3 protein, CDR3 DNA. D genes are given only for firm matches. Size is omitted from some rows. Given values are once, few, many or a class for expanded clones.

>.|TRBV19|TRBJ1-2|TRBD1
CASSTQGQGNYGYTF
TGTGCCAGTAGTACCCAGGGACAGGGGAACTATGGCTACACCTTC
>.|TRBV6-1|TRBJ1-1|.
CASSEGQGAEAFF
TGTGCCAGCAGTGAAGGCCAGGGCGCTGAAGCTTTCTTT
>.|TRBV10-3|TRBJ1-2|TRBD1
CAISADRQGRGYTF
TGTGCCATCAGTGCGGACCGACAGGGTCGAGGCTACACCTTC
>.|TRBV6-1|TRBJ1-2|.
CASRAAGGYAYGYTF
TGTGCCAGCAGGGCCGCTGGGGGGTATGCCTATGGCTACACCTTC
>few|TRBV6-5|TRBJ1-1|TRBD1
CASSHRQGMNTEAFF
TGTGCCAGCAGTCACCGACAGGGGATGAACACTGAAGCTTTCTTT
>.|TRBV30|TRBJ2-7|.
CASTRDNSYEQYF
TGTGCCTCTACCCGGGACAACTCCTACGAGCAGTACTTC
>once|TRBV4-3|TRBJ2-3|TRBD2
CASSQEAGRADTQYF
TGCGCCAGCAGCCAAGAAGCGGGAAGGGCAGATACGCAGTATTTT
>few|TRBV7-6|TRBJ2-5|TRBD2
CASSPSWTSGQETQYF
TGTGCCAGCAGCCCTTCGTGGACTAGCGGACAAGAGACCCAGTACTTC
>.|TRBV30|TRBJ2-7|TRBD2
CAAGGLADEQYF
TGTGCCGCCGGAGGACTAGCGGATGAGCAGTACTTC
>.|TRBV21-1|TRBJ2-4|.
CASSSLHGGPIDIQYF
TGTGCCAGCAGCTCCTTGCACGGAGGGCCTATTGACATTCAGTACTTC
>few|TRBV20-1|TRBJ1-1|.
CSARANTEAFF
TGCAGTGCTAGAGCTAACACTGAAGCTTTCTTT
>.|TRBV28|TRBJ2-7|TRBD2
CASSLTLANPTYEQYF
TGTGCCAGCAGCCTCACACTAGCGAACCCTACCTACGAGCAGTACTTC
>.|TRBV7-9|TRBJ1-4|.
CASGARNEKLFF
TGTGCCAGCGGAGCCCGTAATGAAAAACTGTTTTTT
>once|TRBV4-3|TRBJ2-2|TRBD2
CASSQDPAGVDTGELFF
TGCGCCAGCAGCCAAGACCCCGCGGGGGTGGACACCGGGGAGCTGTTTTTT
>.|TRBV7-3|TRBJ2-1|TRBD2
CASSKTGTSGIYEQFF
TGTGCCAGCAGCAAGACCGGGACTAGCGGGATCTATGAGCAGTTCTTC
>.|TRBV7-2|TRBJ1-1|TRBD1
CASSPGQGRPEAFF
TGTGCCAGCAGCCCTGGACAGGGAAGGCCTGAAGCTTTCTTT
>.|TRBV7-8|TRBJ2-3|.
CASRLAGIDTQYF
TGTGCCAGCCGGCTAGCTGGAATAGATACGCAGTATTTT
>few|TRBV4-3|TRBJ2-1|TRBD2
CASSQEERERYNEQFF
TGCGCCAGCAGCCAAGAAGAGCGGGAGCGGTACAATGAGCAGTTCTTC
>few|TRBV2|TRBJ1-2|.
CASWIGTGPGYGYTF
TGTGCCAGCTGGATCGGAACAGGCCCCGGTTATGGCTACACCTTC
>few|TRBV4-2|TRBJ2-6|.
CASSQMGSSGANVLTF
TGTGCCAGCAGCCAAATGGGGAGCTCTGGGGCCAACGTCCTGACTTTC
>few|TRBV7-2|TRBJ2-1|TRBD2
CASSPHRASGASSYNEQFF
TGTGCCAGCAGCCCCCATAGGGCTAGCGGGGCGAGCTCCTACAATGAGCAGTTCTTC
>.|TRBV15|TRBJ2-6|TRBD2
CATSRGRGAGANVLTF
TGTGCCACCAGCAGAGGGCGGGGGGCCGGGGCCAACGTCCTGACTTTC
>.|TRBV7-3|TRBJ2-1|.
CASSPEGSSYNEQFF
TGTGCCAGCAGCCCCGAAGGGAGCTCCTACAATGAGCAGTTCTTC
>few|TRBV29-1|TRBJ1-1|TRBD1
CSVGTGGLNTEAFF
TGCAGCGTGGGGACAGGGGGATTGAACACTGAAGCTTTCTTT
>.|TRBV4-2|TRBJ1-4|TRBD1
CASSLGTGGALTNEKLFF
TGTGCCAGCAGCCTTGGGACAGGGGGCGCCCTAACTAATGAAAAACTGTTTTTT
>.|TRBV7-2|TRBJ2-7|.
CASSLDRSYEQYF
TGTGCCAGCAGCTTAGACAGATCCTACGAGCAGTACTTC
>.|TRBV4-2|TRBJ2-5|TRBD2
CASSQDPSGSTQETQYF
TGTGCCAGCAGCCAGGATCCTAGCGGGAGCACCCAAGAGACCCAGTACTTC
>.|TRBV30|TRBJ2-3|TRBD2
CAWSQLAGGPDTQYF
TGTGCCTGGAGCCAACTAGCGGGAGGGCCTGATACGCAGTATTTT
>few|TRBV2|TRBJ1-3|.
CASSEEPSSGNTIYF
TGTGCCAGCAGTGAAGAGCCGAGCTCTGGAAACACCATATATTTT
>.|TRBV27|TRBJ1-1|TRBD1
CASSRDRGNTEAFF
TGTGCCAGCTCGAGGGACAGGGGGAACACTGAAGCTTTCTTT
>.|TRBV28|TRBJ1-5|.
CASQGNQPQHF
TGTGCCAGCCAGGGCAATCAGCCCCAGCATTTT
>.|TRBV7-9|TRBJ1-6|TRBD1
CASRDRGYNSPLHF
TGTGCCAGCAGGGACAGGGGCTATAATTCACCCCTCCACTTT
>once|TRBV14|TRBJ2-1|TRBD1
CASSPSQGDEQFF
TGTGCCAGCAGCCCTAGCCAGGGGGATGAGCAGTTCTTC
>.|TRBV6-1|TRBJ1-2|TRBD1
CASSEEGTVYGYTF
TGTGCCAGCAGTGAAGAGGGGACAGTCTATGGCTACACCTTC
>few|TRBV7-2|TRBJ2-2|TRBD2
CASSFRAGGVTGELFF
TGTGCCAGCAGCTTTCGAGCGGGAGGGGTAACCGGGGAGCTGTTTTTT
>few|TRBV9|TRBJ2-3|.
CASSVVHGGSTDTQYF
TGTGCCAGCAGCGTAGTTCACGGCGGGAGCACAGATACGCAGTATTTT
>.|TRBV2|TRBJ1-1|.
CASTPGRIMNTEAFF
TGTGCCAGCACCCCCGGGAGGATAATGAACACTGAAGCTTTCTTT
>few|TRBV2|TRBJ2-5|.
CASRRVSGSGETQYF
TGTGCCAGCAGACGCGTATCTGGTTCAGGGGAGACCCAGTACTTC